The 21 T cell receptor beta chains below all came from one sample that was sequenced in a study of resident and recirculating memory T cells in vitiligo (dated by TCRdb to between 2017 and 2018). The library was made by the immunoSEQ multiplex PCR assay. Imported from immuneACCESS, the table was reduced by TCRdb to in-frame sequences with V and J called. These copies leave out some clones; in studies compared against another copy, an unresolved V gene accounts for under half, and the cause of the remainder is not known. Recorded for this sample are 35,000 to 45,000 clones; over 90% of them occurred a single time. About 4.5% of the sample is taken by the ten largest. Specimen: blood. The receptors derive from a male donor with vitiligo.

The rearrangement uses TRBV13 and TRBJ2-3; D possibly corresponds to TRBD1 (5 bases). Trimming took 5 bases from V and 1 from J, leaving 13 bases between them. CDR3 length: 15 residues. The germline V gene encodes CDR1 PRHDT and CDR2 FYEKMQ (reference sequence). CDR3 protein: CASSPRGRGTDTQYF. For the CDR3, the DNA is TGTGCCAGCAGCCCTAGGGGTCGGGGCACAGATACGCAGTATTTT.

The chain carries TRBV11-2 and TRBJ2-3, with D unclear. The CDR3 runs 16 residues. Germline CDR1 is SGHAT and CDR2 is FQNNGV. V lost 2 bases, J lost 0 bases, and 12 bases lay in between. CDR3 amino acids: CASSLRPQLSTDTQYF. CDR3 sequence (DNA): TGTGCCAGCAGCTTAAGACCCCAACTAAGCACAGATACGCAGTATTTT. The complete variable domain, with remaining parts taken from reference TRBV11-2 and TRBJ2-3, reads EAGVAQSPRYKIIEKRQSVAFWCNPISGHATLYWYQQILGQGPKLLIQFQNNGVVDDSQLPKDRFSAERLKGVDSTLKIQPAKLEDSAVYLCASSLRPQLSTDTQYFGPGTRLTVL.

This clone showed up just a few times. J is TRBJ2-3 and V is TRBV7-2; D remains unclear. CDR1 is SGHTA and CDR2 is FQGNSA in the germline V gene. The CDR3 has 14 amino acids. V shed 2 bases and J shed 2 bases, with 8 bases lying between them. In nucleotides, the CDR3 is TGTGCCAGCAGCTTATCCCAGGCCACAGATACGCAGTATTTT. Translation gives CASSLSQATDTQYF.

The chain links TRBV18 to TRBJ2-2; the match to TRBD1 covers 8 bases. V was pared by 4 bases and J by 1 base, with 14 bases of the junction left unmatched. Germline CDR1 KGHSH, CDR2 LQKENI. The CDR3 sequence is 19 residues long. CDR3 sequence: CASSHDRTGTGGNTGELFF. The CDR3 DNA reads TGTGCCAGCTCACACGACAGGACCGGGACAGGAGGGAACACCGGGGAGCTGTTTTTT.

This clone was picked up a small number of times. The chain couples TRBV19 to TRBJ2-2; TRBD1 matches 10 bases. J lost 6 bases, V lost 5 bases, and 6 bases had no gene match. CDR1 LNHDA and CDR2 SQIVND come from the germline V gene (reference sequence). The CDR3 is 15 amino acids. The CDR3 nucleotides are TGTGCCAGTAGTCCGTGGACAGGGGGAGCCGGGGAGCTGTTTTTT. Its protein product is CASSPWTGGAGELFF. The entire variable domain, with the rest obtained from reference TRBV19 and TRBJ2-2, is as follows: DGGITQSPKYLFRKEGQNVTLSCEQNLNHDAMYWYRQDPGQGLRLIYYSQIVNDFQKGDIAEGYSVSREKKESFPLTVTSAQKNPTAFYLCASSPWTGGAGELFFGEGSRLTVL.

The gene calls are TRBV19 and TRBJ2-3; TRBD2 aligns across 8 bases. The CDR3 is made up of 15 amino acids. Unmatched junction bases numbered 2, after V lost 1 base and J lost 2 bases. Germline loops: CDR1 LNHDA, CDR2 SQIVND (reference sequence). In DNA, the CDR3 is TGTGCCAGTAGTATAGCTAGCGGGTACACAGATACGCAGTATTTT. This translates into CASSIASGYTDTQYF. Using reference TRBV19 and TRBJ2-3 for the parts outside the CDR3, the full variable domain is DGGITQSPKYLFRKEGQNVTLSCEQNLNHDAMYWYRQDPGQGLRLIYYSQIVNDFQKGDIAEGYSVSREKKESFPLTVTSAQKNPTAFYLCASSIASGYTDTQYFGPGTRLTVL.

The rearrangement links TRBV5-1 to TRBJ2-7, with TRBD1 matching over 12 bases. This CDR3 has 16 amino acids. Trimming cost V 3 bases and J 6 bases; bases outside gene matches: 10. CDR1 and CDR2 (germline): SGHRS, YFSETQ. CDR3 nucleotide sequence: TGCGCCAGCAGCTCGAACCCCGGGACAGGGGGCTCCGAGCAGTACTTC. This encodes CASSSNPGTGGSEQYF.

The chain combines TRBV2 with TRBJ2-7; possibly TRBD1 for D (6 bases). CDR3 length: 16 residues. V lost 8 bases and J lost 4, with 24 bases in between. CDR1 SNHLY and CDR2 FYNNEI come from the germline V gene. The CDR3 spells CASALKVSAGAYEQYF. In DNA, the CDR3 is TGTGCCAGCGCACTAAAGGTCTCGGCAGGGGCATACGAGCAGTACTTC.

The J gene is TRBJ2-2, the V gene TRBV9; D uncertain. This CDR3 comprises 13 residues. Germline CDR1 is SGDLS and CDR2 is YYNGEE. V gave up 2 bases and J gave up 6 bases, with 8 bases separating them. CDR3 residues: CASSVAGPGELFF. CDR3 nucleotides: TGTGCCAGCAGCGTGGCAGGTCCCGGGGAGCTGTTTTTT. Based on the CDR3 plus reference TRBV9 and TRBJ2-2, the full variable domain is DSGVTQTPKHLITATGQRVTLRCSPRSGDLSVYWYQQSLDQGLQFLIQYYNGEERAKGNILERFSAQQFPDLHSELNLSSLELGDSALYFCASSVAGPGELFFGEGSRLTVL.

CDR3 in DNA: TGTGCCAGCAGCTTGGTGGGGGCTATGGCCAAAAACATTCAGTACTTC. Translation gives CASSLVGAMAKNIQYF. The rearrangement uses TRBV5-6 and TRBJ2-4; tentative D call: TRBD1 (6 bases). The CDR3 runs 16 residues. Trimming took off 0 bases at V and 1 base at J, with 11 bases between the two ends. Germline-derived CDR1 and CDR2 are SGHDT and YYEEEE. Using reference TRBV5-6 and TRBJ2-4 for the parts outside the CDR3, the full variable domain is DAGVTQSPTHLIKTRGQQVTLRCSPKSGHDTVSWYQQALGQGPQFIFQYYEEEERQRGNFPDRFSGHQFPNYSSELNVNALLLGDSALYLCASSLVGAMAKNIQYFGAGTRLSVL.

V is TRBV18 and J is TRBJ2-7, with 7 positions matching TRBD1. CDR3 size: 13 residues. Trimming removed 6 bases from V and 6 bases from J; junction bases left unmatched: 8. The germline V gene encodes CDR1 KGHSH and CDR2 LQKENI. The DNA of the CDR3 is TGTGCCAGCTCGGCCCTCGACAGGGTCGAGCAGTACTTC. This gives the protein CASSALDRVEQYF. The full variable domain, completed using reference TRBV18 and TRBJ2-7, is NAGVMQNPRHLVRRRGQEARLRCSPMKGHSHVYWYRQLPEEGLKFMVYLQKENIIDESGMPKERFSAEFPKEGPSILRIQQVVRGDSAAYFCASSALDRVEQYFGPGTRLTVT.

CDR3 in amino acids: CASSLDLSEQFF. As DNA, the CDR3 is TGCGCCAGCAGCTTGGACCTAAGTGAGCAGTTCTTC. The chain employs TRBV5-1 and TRBJ2-1; D unresolved. The germline V gene has CDR1 SGHRS and CDR2 YFSETQ. V was clipped by 0 bases and J by 9 bases, with 7 bases between them. The CDR3 sequence is 12 residues long.

This clone appeared a single time. The V and J genes are TRBV5-1 and TRBJ2-7; the match to TRBD1 covers 9 bases. The CDR3 length is 16 residues. Trimming cost V 4 bases and J 3 bases; bases outside gene matches: 11. Germline-derived CDR1 and CDR2 are SGHRS and YFSETQ. The CDR3 DNA follows: TGCGCCAGCAGCGACGAGGGACAGGGAGGGGGCTACGAGCAGTACTTC. Its translation: CASSDEGQGGGYEQYF.

The chain couples TRBV27 to TRBJ2-2; maybe TRBD1 (6 bases). The CDR3 consists of 14 residues. CDR1 and CDR2 (germline): MNHEY, SMNVEV (reference sequence). Trimming cost V 8 bases and J 6 bases, with 16 bases left between them. CDR3 residues: CASRHRRGAGELFF. The CDR3 DNA reads TGTGCCAGCCGGCATCGCAGGGGTGCCGGGGAGCTGTTTTTT.

This rearrangement joins TRBV11-1 to TRBJ1-1; unclear D gene. The ends were cut back, 2 bases at V and 4 bases at J, with 5 bases in the middle. From germline, CDR1 is SGHAT and CDR2 FQDESV (reference sequence). The CDR3 runs to 12 residues. CDR3 sequence: CASSLRSTEAFF. The DNA for the CDR3 is TGTGCCAGCAGCTTACGGTCCACTGAAGCTTTCTTT.

V and J are TRBV30 and TRBJ2-3, with 7 nucleotides matching TRBD1. The CDR3 runs 13 residues. Germline CDR1 is GTSNPN and CDR2 is SVGIG (reference sequence). Trimming at V came to 4 bases and at J to 6 bases, leaving 7 bases not matched to a gene. The CDR3 loop is CAWTKGQSDTQYF. The CDR3 DNA reads TGTGCCTGGACTAAGGGACAGTCGGATACGCAGTATTTT.

The chain has TRBV5-4 and TRBJ2-7; 14 nucleotides align to TRBD2. The CDR3 loop spans 17 amino acids. CDR1 and CDR2 from the germline V gene are SGHNT and YYREEE (reference sequence). V lost 3 bases, J lost 3 bases, and 8 bases stayed unmatched. The CDR3 spells CASSSGTSGGMNYEQYF. CDR3 coding DNA: TGTGCCAGCAGCTCCGGGACTAGCGGGGGAATGAACTACGAGCAGTACTTC.

This clone was seen a handful of times. The chain recombines TRBV2 with TRBJ1-2; possible D gene TRBD1, 5 bases. V lost 6 bases and J lost 7, with 12 bases in between. The CDR3 is made up of 12 amino acids. The V gene's germline CDR1 is SNHLY and CDR2 FYNNEI. The CDR3 nucleotides are TGTGCCAGCAGGGGGCAGGGCCGTGGCTACACCTTC. Translating gives CASRGQGRGYTF.

The chain joins TRBV14 to TRBJ1-1; 10 bases align to TRBD1. The CDR3 is made up of 15 amino acids. Germline-derived CDR1 and CDR2 are SGHDN and FVKESK. The J segment lost 5 bases and the V segment lost 2 bases, leaving 5 bases of the junction unmatched. CDR3 sequence: CASSQLDRGMTEAFF. The CDR3 DNA is TGTGCCAGCAGCCAACTGGACAGGGGGATGACTGAAGCTTTCTTT.

The chain combines TRBV6-5 with TRBJ2-1; D is possibly TRBD1 (7 bases). The V gene's germline CDR1 is MNHEY and CDR2 SVGAGI. The CDR3 runs to 11 residues. V lost 10 bases to trimming and J lost 10 bases, with 14 bases between them. In DNA form, the CDR3 reads TGTGCCACCAACAGGGGAGGAGAGCAGTTCTTC. Translation: CATNRGGEQFF.

The J gene is TRBJ2-3, the V gene TRBV6-1, with 10 bases fitting TRBD2. The CDR3 consists of 15 residues. The germline CDR1 and CDR2 sequences are MNHNS and SASEGT. The V and J ends lost 5 bases and 2 bases, in that order; junction bases with no gene match: 4. This CDR3 reads CASSRAGGFTDTQYF. In nucleotides, the CDR3 is TGTGCCAGCAGTAGAGCGGGGGGGTTCACAGATACGCAGTATTTT.